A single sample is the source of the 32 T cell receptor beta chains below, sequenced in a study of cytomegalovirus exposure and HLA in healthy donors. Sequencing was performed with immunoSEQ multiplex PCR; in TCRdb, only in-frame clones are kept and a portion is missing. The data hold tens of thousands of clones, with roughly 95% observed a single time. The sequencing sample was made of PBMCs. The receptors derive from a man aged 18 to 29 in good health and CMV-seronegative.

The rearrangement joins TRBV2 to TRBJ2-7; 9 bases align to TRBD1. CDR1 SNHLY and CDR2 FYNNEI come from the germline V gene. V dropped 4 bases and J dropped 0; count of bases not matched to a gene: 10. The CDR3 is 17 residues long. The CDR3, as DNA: TGTGCCAGCAGTGTCCCGGGACAGGGATCGAGCTCCTACGAGCAGTACTTC. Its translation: CASSVPGQGSSSYEQYF.

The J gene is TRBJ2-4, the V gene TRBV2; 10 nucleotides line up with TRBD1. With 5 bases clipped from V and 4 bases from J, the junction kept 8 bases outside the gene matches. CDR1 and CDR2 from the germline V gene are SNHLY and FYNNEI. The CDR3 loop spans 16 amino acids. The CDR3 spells CASSFGQGVPKNIQYF. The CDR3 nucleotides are TGTGCCAGCAGTTTCGGACAGGGGGTTCCTAAAAACATTCAGTACTTC.

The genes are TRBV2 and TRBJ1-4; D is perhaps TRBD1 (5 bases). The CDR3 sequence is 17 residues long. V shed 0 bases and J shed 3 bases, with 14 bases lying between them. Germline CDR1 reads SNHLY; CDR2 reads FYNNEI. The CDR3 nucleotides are TGTGCCAGCAGTGAAGCTAGGCAGGGAGGTCCTAATGAAAAACTGTTTTTT. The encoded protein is CASSEARQGGPNEKLFF. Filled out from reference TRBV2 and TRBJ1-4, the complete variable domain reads EPEVTQTPSHQVTQMGQEVILRCVPISNHLYFYWYRQILGQKVEFLVSFYNNEISEKSEIFDDQFSVERPDGSNFTLKIRSTKLEDSAMYFCASSEARQGGPNEKLFFGSGTQLSVL.

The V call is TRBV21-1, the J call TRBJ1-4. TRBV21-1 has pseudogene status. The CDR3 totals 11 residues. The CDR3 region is CASTKRGGSFF. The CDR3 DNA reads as TGTGCCAGCACCAAAAGGGGGGGGTCGTTTTTT.

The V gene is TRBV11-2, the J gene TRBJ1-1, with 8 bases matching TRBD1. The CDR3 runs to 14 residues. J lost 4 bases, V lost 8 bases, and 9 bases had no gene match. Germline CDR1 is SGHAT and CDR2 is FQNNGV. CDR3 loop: CASHEETGVTEAFF. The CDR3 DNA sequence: TGTGCCAGCCACGAGGAGACAGGGGTCACTGAAGCTTTCTTT. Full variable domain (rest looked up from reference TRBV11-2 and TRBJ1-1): EAGVAQSPRYKIIEKRQSVAFWCNPISGHATLYWYQQILGQGPKLLIQFQNNGVVDDSQLPKDRFSAERLKGVDSTLKIQPAKLEDSAVYLCASHEETGVTEAFFGQGTRLTVV.

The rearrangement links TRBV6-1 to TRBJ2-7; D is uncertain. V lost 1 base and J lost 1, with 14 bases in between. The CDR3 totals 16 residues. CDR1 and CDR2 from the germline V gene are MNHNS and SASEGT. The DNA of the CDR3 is TGTGCCAGCAGTGAAGTGGCGGATAGGTTTTCCTACGAGCAGTACTTC. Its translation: CASSEVADRFSYEQYF.

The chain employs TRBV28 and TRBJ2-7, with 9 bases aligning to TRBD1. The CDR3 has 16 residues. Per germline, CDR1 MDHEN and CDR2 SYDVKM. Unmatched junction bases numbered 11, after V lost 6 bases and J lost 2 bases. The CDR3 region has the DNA TGTGCCAGCAGACCCTCAACCGGGACAGGGACCTACGAGCAGTACTTC. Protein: CASRPSTGTGTYEQYF.

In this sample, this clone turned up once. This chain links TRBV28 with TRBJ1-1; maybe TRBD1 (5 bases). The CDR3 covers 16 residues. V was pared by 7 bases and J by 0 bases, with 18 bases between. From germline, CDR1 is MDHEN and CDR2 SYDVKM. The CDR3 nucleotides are TGTGCCAGCACTCCAACGATGGGACTGTTGAACACTGAAGCTTTCTTT. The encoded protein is CASTPTMGLLNTEAFF.

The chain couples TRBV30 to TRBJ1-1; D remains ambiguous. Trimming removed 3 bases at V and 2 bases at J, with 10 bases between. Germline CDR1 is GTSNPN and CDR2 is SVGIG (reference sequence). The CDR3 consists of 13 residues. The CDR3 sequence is CAWRGLLNTEAFF. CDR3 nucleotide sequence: TGTGCCTGGAGAGGACTCTTAAACACTGAAGCTTTCTTT.

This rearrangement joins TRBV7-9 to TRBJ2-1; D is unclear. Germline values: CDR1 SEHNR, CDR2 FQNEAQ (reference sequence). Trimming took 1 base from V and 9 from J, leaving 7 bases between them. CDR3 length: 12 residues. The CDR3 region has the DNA TGTGCCAGCAGCTTAGTAACCGGTGAGCAGTTCTTC. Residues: CASSLVTGEQFF.

CDR3 DNA sequence: TGTGCCAGCAGCTTAGTCGGGGACAGGGTAGGGTATGGCTACACCTTC. Translating it yields CASSLVGDRVGYGYTF. J is TRBJ1-2 and V is TRBV7-8; TRBD1 agrees at 9 bases. This CDR3 has 16 amino acids. Trimming at V came to 1 base and at J to 5 bases, leaving 8 bases not matched to a gene. Germline V gene sequence: CDR1 SGHVS, CDR2 FQNEAQ.

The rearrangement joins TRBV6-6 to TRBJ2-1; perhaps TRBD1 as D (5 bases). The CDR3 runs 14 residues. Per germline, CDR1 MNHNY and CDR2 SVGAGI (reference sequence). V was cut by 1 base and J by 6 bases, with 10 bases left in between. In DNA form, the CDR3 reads TGTGCCAGCAGTTACTTATGGGGCACCAATGAGCAGTTCTTC. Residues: CASSYLWGTNEQFF.

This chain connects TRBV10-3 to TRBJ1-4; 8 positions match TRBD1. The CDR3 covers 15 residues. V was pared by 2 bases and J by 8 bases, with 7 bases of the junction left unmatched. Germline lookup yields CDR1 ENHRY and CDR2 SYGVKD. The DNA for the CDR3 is TGTGCCATCAGTGAGACGACAGGGGCGGGGGAAAAACTGTTTTTT. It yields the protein CAISETTGAGEKLFF.

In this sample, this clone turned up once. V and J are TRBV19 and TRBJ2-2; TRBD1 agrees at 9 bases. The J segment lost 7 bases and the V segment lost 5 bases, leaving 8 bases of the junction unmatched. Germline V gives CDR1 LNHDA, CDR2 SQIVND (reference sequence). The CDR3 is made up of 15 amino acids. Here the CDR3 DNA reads TGTGCCAGTAGTGGGGGACAGGGTTTTGACGGGGAGCTGTTTTTT. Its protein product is CASSGGQGFDGELFF.

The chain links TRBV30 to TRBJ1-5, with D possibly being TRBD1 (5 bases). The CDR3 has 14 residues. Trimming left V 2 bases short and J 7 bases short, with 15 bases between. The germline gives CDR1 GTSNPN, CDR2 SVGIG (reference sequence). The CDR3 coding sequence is TGTGCCTGGAGTCGTACAGGCCAGGGCCAGCCCCAGCATTTT. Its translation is CAWSRTGQGQPQHF.

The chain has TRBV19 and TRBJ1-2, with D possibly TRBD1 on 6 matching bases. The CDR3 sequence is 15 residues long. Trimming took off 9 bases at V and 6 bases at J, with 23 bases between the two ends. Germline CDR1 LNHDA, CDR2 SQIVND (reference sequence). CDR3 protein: CASAPTGRGADGYTF. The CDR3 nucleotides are TGTGCCAGCGCCCCAACGGGCAGGGGCGCAGATGGCTACACCTTC. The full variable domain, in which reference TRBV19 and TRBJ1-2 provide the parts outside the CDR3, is DGGITQSPKYLFRKEGQNVTLSCEQNLNHDAMYWYRQDPGQGLRLIYYSQIVNDFQKGDIAEGYSVSREKKESFPLTVTSAQKNPTAFYLCASAPTGRGADGYTFGSGTRLTVV.

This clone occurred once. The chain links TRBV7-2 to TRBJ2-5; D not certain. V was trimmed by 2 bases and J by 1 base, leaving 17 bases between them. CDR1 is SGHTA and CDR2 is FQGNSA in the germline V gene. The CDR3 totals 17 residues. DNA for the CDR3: TGTGCCAGCAGCTTATTGGTAAAACTACTTGGCCAAGAGACCCAGTACTTC. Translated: CASSLLVKLLGQETQYF.

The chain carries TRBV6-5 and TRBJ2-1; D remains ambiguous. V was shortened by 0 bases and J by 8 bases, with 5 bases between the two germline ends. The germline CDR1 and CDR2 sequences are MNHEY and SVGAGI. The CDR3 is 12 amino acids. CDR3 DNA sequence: TGTGCCAGCAGTTACTCGGGCTATGAGCAGTTCTTC. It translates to CASSYSGYEQFF.

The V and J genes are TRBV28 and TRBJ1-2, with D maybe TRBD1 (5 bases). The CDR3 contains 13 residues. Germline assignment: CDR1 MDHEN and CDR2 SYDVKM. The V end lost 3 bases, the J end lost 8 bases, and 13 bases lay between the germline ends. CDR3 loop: CASSFGGDQGYTF. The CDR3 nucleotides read TGTGCCAGCAGTTTCGGGGGAGATCAAGGCTACACCTTC.

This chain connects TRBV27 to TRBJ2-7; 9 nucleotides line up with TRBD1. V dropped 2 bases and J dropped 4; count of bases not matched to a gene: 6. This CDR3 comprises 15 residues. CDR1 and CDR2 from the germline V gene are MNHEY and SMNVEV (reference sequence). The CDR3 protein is CASSLPGTGLYEQYF. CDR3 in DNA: TGTGCCAGCAGTTTACCCGGGACAGGGTTATACGAGCAGTACTTC.

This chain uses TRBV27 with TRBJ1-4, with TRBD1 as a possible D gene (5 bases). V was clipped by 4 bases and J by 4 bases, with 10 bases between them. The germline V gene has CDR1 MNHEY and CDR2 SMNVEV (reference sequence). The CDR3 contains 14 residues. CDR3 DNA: TGTGCCAGCAGTTCCGGGACTGTTAATGAAAAACTGTTTTTT. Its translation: CASSSGTVNEKLFF.

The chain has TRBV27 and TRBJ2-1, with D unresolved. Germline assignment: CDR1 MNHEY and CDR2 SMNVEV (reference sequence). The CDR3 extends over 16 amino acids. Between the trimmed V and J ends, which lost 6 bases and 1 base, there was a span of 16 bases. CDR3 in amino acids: CASSPNLDGSYNEQFF. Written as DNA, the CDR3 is TGTGCCAGCAGCCCTAACCTAGATGGTTCCTACAATGAGCAGTTCTTC.

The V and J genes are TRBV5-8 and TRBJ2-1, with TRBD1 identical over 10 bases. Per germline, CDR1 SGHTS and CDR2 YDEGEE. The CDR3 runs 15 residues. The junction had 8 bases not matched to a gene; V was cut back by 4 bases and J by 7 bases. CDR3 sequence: CASSAGQGLVNEQFF. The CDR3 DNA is TGTGCCAGCAGCGCGGGACAGGGGCTGGTGAATGAGCAGTTCTTC. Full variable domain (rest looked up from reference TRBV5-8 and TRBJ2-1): EAGVTQSPTHLIKTRGQQATLRCSPISGHTSVYWYQQALGLGLQFLLWYDEGEERNRGNFPPRFSGRQFPNYSSELNVNALELEDSALYLCASSAGQGLVNEQFFGPGTRLTVL.

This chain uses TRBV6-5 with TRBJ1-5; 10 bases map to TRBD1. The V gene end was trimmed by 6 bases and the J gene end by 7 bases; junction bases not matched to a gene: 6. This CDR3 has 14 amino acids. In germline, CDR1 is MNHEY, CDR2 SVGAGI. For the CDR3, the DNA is TGTGCCAGCAGACAGACAGGGGGCCGGCAGCCCCAGCATTTT. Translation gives CASRQTGGRQPQHF.

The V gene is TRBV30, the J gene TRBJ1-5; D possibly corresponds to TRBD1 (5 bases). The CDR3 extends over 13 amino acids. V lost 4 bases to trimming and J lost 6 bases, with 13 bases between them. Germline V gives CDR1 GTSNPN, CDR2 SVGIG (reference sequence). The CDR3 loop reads CAWTGGSGQPQHF. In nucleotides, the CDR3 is TGTGCCTGGACGGGGGGGAGTGGTCAGCCCCAGCATTTT.

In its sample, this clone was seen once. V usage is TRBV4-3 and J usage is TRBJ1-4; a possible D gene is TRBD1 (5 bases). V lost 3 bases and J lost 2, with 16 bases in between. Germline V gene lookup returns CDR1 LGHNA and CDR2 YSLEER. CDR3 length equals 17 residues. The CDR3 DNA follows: TGCGCCAGCAGCCAGGCGGAGGGGCGCGGGACTAATGAAAAACTGTTTTTT. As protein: CASSQAEGRGTNEKLFF.

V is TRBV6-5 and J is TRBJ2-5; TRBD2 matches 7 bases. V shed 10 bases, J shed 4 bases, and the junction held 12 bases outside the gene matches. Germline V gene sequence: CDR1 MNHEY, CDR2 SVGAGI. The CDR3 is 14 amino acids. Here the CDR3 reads CATGPGLPPETQYF. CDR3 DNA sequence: TGTGCCACCGGACCGGGACTACCCCCAGAGACCCAGTACTTC.

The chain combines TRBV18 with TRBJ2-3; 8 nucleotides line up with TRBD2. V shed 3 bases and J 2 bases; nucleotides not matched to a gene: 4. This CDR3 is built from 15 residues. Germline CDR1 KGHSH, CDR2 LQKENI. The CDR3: CASSPLAGSTDTQYF. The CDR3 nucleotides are TGTGCCAGCTCACCTTTAGCGGGGTCCACAGATACGCAGTATTTT.

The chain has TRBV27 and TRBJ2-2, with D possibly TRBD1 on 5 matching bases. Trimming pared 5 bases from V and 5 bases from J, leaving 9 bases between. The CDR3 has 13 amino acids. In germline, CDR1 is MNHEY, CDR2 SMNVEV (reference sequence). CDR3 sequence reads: CASSLQGTGELFF. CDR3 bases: TGTGCCAGCAGTCTTCAGGGTACCGGGGAGCTGTTTTTT.

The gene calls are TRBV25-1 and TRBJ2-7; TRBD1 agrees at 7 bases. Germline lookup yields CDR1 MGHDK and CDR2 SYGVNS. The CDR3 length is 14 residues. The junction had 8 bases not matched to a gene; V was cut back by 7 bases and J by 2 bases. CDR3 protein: CASIHPGTAYEQYF. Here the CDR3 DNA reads TGTGCCAGCATTCACCCCGGGACAGCCTACGAGCAGTACTTC.

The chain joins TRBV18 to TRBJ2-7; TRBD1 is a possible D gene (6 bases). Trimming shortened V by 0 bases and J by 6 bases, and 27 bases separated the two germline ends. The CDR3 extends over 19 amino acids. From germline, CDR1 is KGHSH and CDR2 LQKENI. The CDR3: CASSPPADSRTLLLSEQYF. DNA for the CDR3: TGTGCCAGCTCACCACCCGCGGACAGCCGGACCTTGCTTCTCTCCGAGCAGTACTTC.

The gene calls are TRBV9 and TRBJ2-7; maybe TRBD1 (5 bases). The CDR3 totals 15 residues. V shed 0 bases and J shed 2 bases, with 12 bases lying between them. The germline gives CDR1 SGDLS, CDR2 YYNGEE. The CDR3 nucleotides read TGTGCCAGCAGCGTAGGGGGCAGGGAAACCTACGAGCAGTACTTC. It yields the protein CASSVGGRETYEQYF.